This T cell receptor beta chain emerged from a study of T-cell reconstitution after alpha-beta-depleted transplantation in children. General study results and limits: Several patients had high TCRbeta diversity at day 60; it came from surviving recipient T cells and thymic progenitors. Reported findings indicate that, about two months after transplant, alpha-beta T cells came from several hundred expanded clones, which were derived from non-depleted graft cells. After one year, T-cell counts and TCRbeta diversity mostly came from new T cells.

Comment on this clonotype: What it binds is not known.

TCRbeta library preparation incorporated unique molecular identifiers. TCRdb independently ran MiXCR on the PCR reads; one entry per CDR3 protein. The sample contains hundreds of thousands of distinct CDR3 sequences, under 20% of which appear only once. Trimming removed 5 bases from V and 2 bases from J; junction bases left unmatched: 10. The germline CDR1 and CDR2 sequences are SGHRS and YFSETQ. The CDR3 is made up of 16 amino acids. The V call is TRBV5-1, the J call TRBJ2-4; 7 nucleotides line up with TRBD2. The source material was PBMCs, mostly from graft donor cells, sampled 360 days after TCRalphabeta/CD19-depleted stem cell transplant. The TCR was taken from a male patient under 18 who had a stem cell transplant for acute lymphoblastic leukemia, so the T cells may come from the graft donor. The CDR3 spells CASRAHLLATKNIQYF. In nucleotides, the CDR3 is TGCGCCAGCAGAGCCCACCTACTAGCGACCAAAAACATTCAGTACTTC.